In its sample, the clone carrying this T cell receptor (beta chain) was seen many times. This sample was included in a study of patients and donors after allogeneic stem cell transplantation. TCRdb passed the RT-PCR reads through MiXCR, listing each CDR3 protein once. The data contain roughly 960,000 distinct CDR3 sequences, approximately 19% of them seen just once; the ten biggest clones take up 5% to 6.5%. In germline, CDR1 is SGHRS, CDR2 YFSETQ. Trimming stripped 2 bases from V and 12 bases from J, with 15 bases between. The CDR3 totals 13 residues. This receptor was obtained from a human donor who was either an allogeneic HSCT recipient or a stem cell or donor lymphocyte infusion donor (not recorded which). It is not recorded whose cells these are; they may come from a transplant donor. The V call is TRBV5-1, the J call TRBJ2-1; weak D call: TRBD2 (5 bases). Material for sequencing was blood, either unsorted or a sorted T cell fraction (not recorded which). The DNA for the CDR3 is TGCGCCAGCAGCTTTCCTACGGGGATGGGGCAGTTCTTC. Protein sequence: CASSFPTGMGQFF.